The rows below give T cell receptor beta chains drawn from one sample of a study of cytotoxic CD8 clonotypes in ibrutinib-treated CLL. Clones were sequenced by immunoSEQ multiplex PCR, and TCRdb holds only the in-frame ones, with some missing. The sample has about 200,000 clones; 79% are singletons. The specimen comprised PBMCs, sampled after 12 months of ibrutinib treatment. The receptors derive from a human donor with chronic lymphocytic leukemia. Each CDR3 is given without its conserved first and last residue. Where a row states a size, it is once, few, many or the class of an expanded clone; other rows omit it.

V	size	J	CDR3
TRBV10-3	once	TRBJ2-7	AISPGVDEQY
TRBV30	.	TRBJ2-7	AWSASRTSGPGEQY
TRBV29-1	.	TRBJ1-3	SVVVGNTIY
TRBV9	.	TRBJ2-1	ASSPTGGLYNEQF
TRBV5-4	.	TRBJ1-1	ASSFDRGDTEAF
TRBV4-1	.	TRBJ2-3	ASSSGQGAYGDTQY
TRBV7-2	.	TRBJ2-1	ASSSLRGSYNEQF
TRBV5-4	.	TRBJ2-7	ASSFSRGQEY
TRBV28	.	TRBJ1-1	ASSTGGRMNTEAF
TRBV6-5	.	TRBJ2-1	ASSNGNEQF
TRBV27	few	TRBJ2-3	ASSSDRVDTQY
TRBV18	.	TRBJ2-3	ASSPSTVPDTQY
TRBV6-1	.	TRBJ1-2	ASSAYPTAPNGYT
TRBV27	few	TRBJ2-7	ASSEGRLAGREQY
TRBV6-5	.	TRBJ1-2	ASRLDPGIMRGYT
TRBV2	few	TRBJ1-2	ASSESRVYGYT
TRBV7-9	.	TRBJ2-1	ASSQTQINEQF
TRBV2	.	TRBJ2-1	ASRSGVLSYNEQF
TRBV27	.	TRBJ2-1	ASSLYSSGGYNEQF
TRBV6-1	.	TRBJ2-4	ASGTGGLQY
TRBV29-1	.	TRBJ1-1	SVGDTYTEAF
TRBV4-2	.	TRBJ2-7	ASSQATTDRAPYEQY
TRBV4-2	.	TRBJ2-2	ASSQPTGLGGELF
TRBV29-1	few	TRBJ1-2	SVEAQGQHGYT
TRBV5-8	.	TRBJ2-1	ASSWTRIAEQF